This entry lists 23 T cell receptor beta chains sequenced from one sample in a study of naive and memory T cell subsets. A UMI-containing oligonucleotide was joined by 3' ligation to the TCR cDNA template. Four PCR rounds used nested alpha and beta constant region primers plus the SP2 primer. TCRdb analysed the 5' RACE reads with MiXCR anew, one entry per CDR3 protein. The sample has over 45,000 distinct CDR3 sequences; 7.6% are singletons. These receptors all come from a female donor in good health.

This clonotype showed up many times. This chain links TRBV29-1 with TRBJ2-7; D uncertain. The CDR3 runs to 11 residues. The germline V gene has CDR1 SQVTM and CDR2 ANQGSEA. CDR3 in DNA: TGCACCTCGCCGGGCAGCTACGAGCAGTACTTC. Translating it yields CTSPGSYEQYF.

This chain connects TRBV7-2 to TRBJ2-7, with D unclear. The CDR3 contains 12 residues. V gave up 0 bases and J gave up 4 bases, with 4 bases separating them. Germline V gene lookup returns CDR1 SGHTA and CDR2 FQGNSA. As DNA, the CDR3 is TGTGCCAGCAGCTTAGCGCTATACGAGCAGTACTTC. Translation: CASSLALYEQYF.

The CDR3 is CASSARGQGTDTQYF. The CDR3 nucleotides are TGTGCCAGCAGCGCACGTGGACAGGGGACAGATACGCAGTATTTT. The chain has TRBV11-2 and TRBJ2-3; the match to TRBD1 covers 9 bases. Germline V CDR1 and CDR2: SGHAT, FQNNGV. Unmatched junction bases numbered 6, after V lost 5 bases and J lost 3 bases. The CDR3 length is 15 residues.

This clonotype occurred many times. The chain couples TRBV27 to TRBJ1-1; the D gene is possibly TRBD1 (5 bases). Per the germline V gene, CDR1 is MNHEY and CDR2 is SMNVEV (reference sequence). The CDR3 length is 15 residues. Trimming pared 5 bases from V and 1 base from J, leaving 14 bases between. CDR3 amino acids: CASSIRVGRNTEAFF. CDR3 in DNA: TGTGCCAGCAGTATCAGGGTAGGTAGGAACACTGAAGCTTTCTTT.

Only a few counts were recorded for this clonotype. The V call is TRBV28, the J call TRBJ2-3; D may be TRBD1 (5 bases). The length of the CDR3 is 19 residues. The V gene lost 3 bases and the J gene lost 0 bases, with 22 bases spanning the gap. CDR1 and CDR2 (germline): MDHEN, SYDVKM. CDR3 nucleotide sequence: TGTGCCAGCAGTTTTCGGTCGTACAGGATATCCTCTAGCACAGATACGCAGTATTTT. Its protein product is CASSFRSYRISSSTDTQYF. The whole variable domain, filled in from reference TRBV28 and TRBJ2-3, reads DVKVTQSSRYLVKRTGEKVFLECVQDMDHENMFWYRQDPGLGLRLIYFSYDVKMKEKGDIPEGYSVSREKKERFSLILESASTNQTSMYLCASSFRSYRISSSTDTQYFGPGTRLTVL.

The V and J genes are TRBV3-1 and TRBJ2-7, with no clear D. The CDR3 length is 17 residues. The ends were cut back, 2 bases at V and 0 bases at J, with 17 bases in the middle. Germline V gives CDR1 LGHDT, CDR2 YNNKEL (reference sequence). The CDR3 spells CASSQPGSRSSSYEQYF. The DNA of the CDR3 is TGTGCCAGCAGCCAACCCGGGTCTCGTTCAAGCTCCTACGAGCAGTACTTC.

This chain joins TRBV5-4 and TRBJ1-6; D is unclear. V dropped 7 bases and J dropped 7 bases, with 9 bases sitting between them. This CDR3 region has 12 residues. Germline lookup yields CDR1 SGHNT and CDR2 YYREEE (reference sequence). As DNA, the CDR3 is TGTGCCAGCCATACACAGAATTCACCCCTCCACTTT. Its protein product is CASHTQNSPLHF.

Only a few counts were recorded for this clonotype. This sequence joins TRBV6-2 or TRBV6-3 and TRBJ1-5, with TRBD1 identical over 8 bases. CDR1 is MNHEY and CDR2 is SVGEGT in the germline V gene. The CDR3 extends over 17 amino acids. V shed 6 bases, J shed 2 bases, and the junction held 12 bases outside the gene matches. The CDR3 loop reads CASSGDRRSLGNQPQHF. CDR3 DNA: TGTGCCAGCAGCGGGGACAGGAGGAGTCTGGGCAATCAGCCCCAGCATTTT.

This clonotype has a handful of counts. V gene TRBV5-4 combines with J gene TRBJ2-3; D is unclear. This CDR3 is 15 amino acids long. The ends were cut back, 0 bases at V and 0 bases at J, with 8 bases in the middle. CDR1 and CDR2 from the germline V gene are SGHNT and YYREEE (reference sequence). The CDR3 DNA reads as TGTGCCAGCAGCTTGGAACTACCTAGCACAGATACGCAGTATTTT. Its protein is CASSLELPSTDTQYF.

The chain is built from TRBV20-1 and TRBJ2-4; TRBD1 matches at 9 bases. Per the germline V gene, CDR1 is DFQATT and CDR2 is SNEGSKA (reference sequence). The junction had 7 bases not matched to a gene; V was cut back by 0 bases and J by 7 bases. There are 15 residues in the CDR3. This CDR3 is CSARETGGRGNIQYF. CDR3 coding DNA: TGCAGTGCTAGAGAGACAGGGGGAAGGGGTAACATTCAGTACTTC.

As to this clonotype: The junction does not match germline at one end; this may be a read error. This chain uses TRBV28 with TRBJ2-7; TRBD2 agrees at 7 bases. This CDR3 region has 15 residues. The germline gives CDR1 MDHEN, CDR2 SYDVKM. The CDR3 region is CASSEPQRGPYEQCF. The CDR3 nucleotides read TGTGCCAGCAGCGAACCGCAGCGGGGCCCCTACGAGCAGTGCTTC.

Many counts were recorded for this clonotype. The chain is built from TRBV6-5 and TRBJ1-5, with D possibly TRBD1 on 6 matching bases. Trimming removed 6 bases from V and 4 bases from J, with 19 bases in between. The CDR3 sequence is 16 residues long. From germline, CDR1 is MNHEY and CDR2 SVGAGI. The CDR3, as DNA: TGTGCCAGCAGGAAGAAGGGGGGGGGGATGAATCAGCCCCAGCATTTT. Its translation: CASRKKGGGMNQPQHF.

This clonotype was counted many times. This chain links TRBV5-5 with TRBJ1-3, with 11 bases matching TRBD1. The germline gives CDR1 SGHKS, CDR2 YYEKEE (reference sequence). The CDR3 has 18 amino acids. V gave up 4 bases and J gave up 0 bases; unmatched junction bases: 9. The CDR3 bases are TGTGCCAGCAGCCGAAGCCCCGGGACAGGGGGCTCTGGAAACACCATATATTTT. Translating it yields CASSRSPGTGGSGNTIYF.

This clonotype was detected many times. The junction departs from germline at one end; a sequencing error may be responsible. This chain joins TRBV7-7 and TRBJ1-4; D is perhaps TRBD1 (5 bases). The CDR3 runs 13 residues. Germline CDR1 and CDR2: SSHAT and FNYEAQ (reference sequence). As DNA, the CDR3 is TGTGCTAGCAGCTTAGGGGAGGGTGAAAAACTGTTTTTT. Amino acid sequence: CASSLGEGEKLFF.

In this sample, this clonotype turned up many times. The rearrangement links TRBV4-2 to TRBJ1-2, with D unclear. This CDR3 region has 13 residues. Germline values: CDR1 LGHNA, CDR2 YNFKEQ. The V end lost 1 base, the J end lost 5 bases, and 8 bases lay between the germline ends. The CDR3 loop reads CASSQVNDYGYTF. In nucleotides, the CDR3 is TGTGCCAGCAGCCAAGTTAATGATTATGGCTACACCTTC.

This clonotype has at least ten counts. The rearrangement uses TRBV6-2 or TRBV6-3 and TRBJ1-2; 7 bases match TRBD1. V dropped 5 bases and J dropped 3; count of bases not matched to a gene: 3. Germline values: CDR1 MNHEY, CDR2 SVGEGT. This CDR3 is built from 13 residues. CDR3 bases: TGTGCCAGCAGTACCGGGACAGACTATGGCTACACCTTC. It is translated as CASSTGTDYGYTF.

Ten or more counts support this clonotype. V usage is TRBV6-2 or TRBV6-3 and J usage is TRBJ1-2; maybe TRBD1 (5 bases). The CDR3 is 18 amino acids. The V gene's germline CDR1 is MNHEY and CDR2 SVGEGT. Trimming took 6 bases from V and 4 from J, leaving 27 bases between them. The DNA for the CDR3 is TGTGCCAGCAGCTCAACCCTTGCCACGGGAAAGGACACCTATGGCTACACCTTC. It codes for CASSSTLATGKDTYGYTF.

This clonotype has a count of ten or more. The chain has TRBV12-3 or TRBV12-4 and TRBJ2-6; D gene unclear. The CDR3 covers 15 residues. V lost 3 bases and J 0 bases, leaving 6 bases between the germline ends. In nucleotides, the CDR3 is TGTGCCAGCAGTTTCACCGGCTCTGGGGCCAACGTCCTGACTTTC. Amino acids: CASSFTGSGANVLTF.

A remark on this clonotype: At one boundary the junction diverges from the germline segment, which might be a read error. The V call is TRBV6-2 or TRBV6-3, the J call TRBJ2-1; TRBD1 might be the D (6 bases). CDR1 and CDR2 from the germline V gene are MNHEY and SVGEGT. The CDR3 runs to 14 residues. The CDR3 sequence: CASRLFAGDNERFF. CDR3 sequence (DNA): TGTGCCAGCAGACTTTTCGCAGGGGATAATGAGCGGTTCTTC.

This clonotype was counted between two and nine times. This chain links TRBV20-1 with TRBJ2-1; D is possibly TRBD1 (6 bases). Germline CDR1 and CDR2: DFQATT and SNEGSKA (reference sequence). The V gene lost 3 bases and the J gene lost 6 bases, with 15 bases spanning the gap. The CDR3 has 14 amino acids. The CDR3: CSASPWTVANEQFF. CDR3 DNA: TGCAGTGCTAGCCCCTGGACAGTGGCCAATGAGCAGTTCTTC.

This clonotype was counted at least ten times. CDR3 sequence (DNA): TGTGCCAGCAGTTTATCAGGCACCATGATGTTTTTT. Amino acids: CASSLSGTMMFF. The V call is TRBV28, the J call TRBJ2-2; D not resolved. This CDR3 comprises 12 residues. In germline, CDR1 is MDHEN, CDR2 SYDVKM. The V end lost 1 base, the J end lost 15 bases, and 12 bases lay between the germline ends.

As regards this clonotype: This may be a read error, as it is one base from a much larger clone. Likely a read error: the CDR3 ends without its conserved phenylalanine or tryptophan. The chain links TRBV28 to TRBJ2-7; D is uncertain. CDR1 is MDHEN, CDR2 SYDVKM, per germline. The CDR3 has 11 residues. V was cut by 3 bases and J by 6 bases, with 6 bases left in between. This chain's CDR3 is CASSFSREQYL. The CDR3 DNA sequence: TGTGCCAGCAGTTTTTCGCGCGAGCAGTACTTG.

This clonotype has a handful of counts. The gene calls are TRBV20-1 and TRBJ2-5, with D possibly TRBD2 on 6 matching bases. CDR1 is DFQATT and CDR2 is SNEGSKA in the germline V gene (reference sequence). This CDR3 is built from 12 residues. V was pared by 0 bases and J by 6 bases, with 8 bases between. This chain's CDR3 is CSARDGGKTQYF. DNA of the CDR3: TGCAGTGCTAGAGATGGGGGGAAGACCCAGTACTTC.